The 7 T cell receptor beta chains below were found in one sample sequenced in a study of blood T cell repertoires in COVID-19. Libraries were prepared by immunoSEQ multiplex PCR; TCRdb keeps only in-frame clonotypes and omits some of them. The sample holds around 300,000 clones; around nine tenths are singletons and the top ten take approximately 2%. The sample comprised PBMCs or T cells enriched from blood (not recorded which). Source of these receptors: a woman aged 55-69 years in a cohort exposed to, infected with or recovered from COVID-19 (not recorded which).

The gene calls are TRBV19 and TRBJ1-6, with 11 positions matching TRBD1. The CDR3 has 18 residues. V shed 3 bases, J shed 8 bases, and the junction held 12 bases outside the gene matches. Germline assignment: CDR1 LNHDA and CDR2 SQIVND (reference sequence). DNA for the CDR3: TGTGCCAGTAGTATCCCCCGGGACAGGGGGACGGTGGATTCACCCCTCCACTTT. Translation: CASSIPRDRGTVDSPLHF.

A single count supports this clone. The V and J genes are TRBV28 and TRBJ2-2, with D tentatively TRBD1 (6 bases). The CDR3 totals 17 residues. The V end was cut by 3 bases, the J end by 1 base, with 15 bases between. Germline lookup yields CDR1 MDHEN and CDR2 SYDVKM. CDR3 amino acids: CASSFPIDRKNTGELFF. The CDR3 nucleotides are TGTGCCAGCAGTTTCCCAATTGACAGGAAGAACACCGGGGAGCTGTTTTTT.

The CDR3 sequence is CASSWGTGGAYTEAFF. The CDR3 nucleotides read TGTGCCAGTAGTTGGGGGACAGGGGGCGCCTACACTGAAGCTTTCTTT. The J gene is TRBJ1-1, the V gene TRBV19; 12 bases map to TRBD1. Trimming cost V 5 bases and J 3 bases; bases outside gene matches: 7. CDR3 length: 16 residues. Germline V gene sequence: CDR1 LNHDA, CDR2 SQIVND (reference sequence).

The chain combines TRBV3-1 (or the pseudogene TRBV3-2) with TRBJ2-3; D may be TRBD1 (6 bases). The CDR3 has 15 residues. The V end was cut by 1 base, the J end by 1 base, with 9 bases between. Looked up from germline, CDR1 is LGHDT and CDR2 is YNNKEL (reference sequence). The CDR3 sequence: CASSQGQDRTDTQYF. The CDR3 coding sequence is TGTGCCAGCAGCCAAGGACAGGACCGCACAGATACGCAGTATTTT.

The chain employs TRBV19 and TRBJ2-2, with D possibly TRBD1 on 6 matching bases. The V end was cut by 3 bases, the J end by 0 bases, with 8 bases between. The CDR3 runs to 15 residues. CDR1 is LNHDA and CDR2 is SQIVND in the germline V gene (reference sequence). The CDR3 loop reads CASSIGQPNTGELFF. CDR3 in DNA: TGTGCCAGTAGTATTGGACAGCCGAACACCGGGGAGCTGTTTTTT. Full variable domain (outside the CDR3, taken from reference TRBV19 and TRBJ2-2): DGGITQSPKYLFRKEGQNVTLSCEQNLNHDAMYWYRQDPGQGLRLIYYSQIVNDFQKGDIAEGYSVSREKKESFPLTVTSAQKNPTAFYLCASSIGQPNTGELFFGEGSRLTVL.

This chain uses TRBV5-1 with TRBJ2-3; no firm D call. Trimming shortened V by 0 bases and J by 2 bases, and 7 bases separated the two germline ends. Looked up from germline, CDR1 is SGHRS and CDR2 is YFSETQ. The CDR3 contains 14 residues. CDR3 nucleotide sequence: TGCGCCAGCAGCTTGGCAGCGTACACAGATACGCAGTATTTT. This codes for CASSLAAYTDTQYF.

This chain joins TRBV9 and TRBJ2-1; 9 bases are a match to TRBD2. This CDR3 comprises 20 residues. After removal of 0 bases from V and 0 bases from J, the junction contained 13 bases not matched to a gene. Germline CDR1 reads SGDLS; CDR2 reads YYNGEE. CDR3 in amino acids: CASSVGWGLAGTSSYNEQFF. Written as DNA, the CDR3 is TGTGCCAGCAGCGTAGGCTGGGGGCTAGCGGGAACTAGCTCCTACAATGAGCAGTTCTTC.